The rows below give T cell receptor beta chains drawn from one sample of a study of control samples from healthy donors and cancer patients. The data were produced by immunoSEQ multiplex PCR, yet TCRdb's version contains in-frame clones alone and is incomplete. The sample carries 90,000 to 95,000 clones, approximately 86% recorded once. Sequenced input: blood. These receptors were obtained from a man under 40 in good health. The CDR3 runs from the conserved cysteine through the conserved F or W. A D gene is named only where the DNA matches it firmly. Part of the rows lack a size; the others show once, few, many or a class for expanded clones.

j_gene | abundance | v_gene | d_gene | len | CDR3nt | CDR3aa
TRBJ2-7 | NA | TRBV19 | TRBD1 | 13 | TGTGCCAGTAGGAGGACAGGGGCCTACGAGCAGTACTTC | CASRRTGAYEQYF
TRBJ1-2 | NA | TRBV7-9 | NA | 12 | TGTGCCAGCAGCTTCCCAGGATATGGCTACACCTTC | CASSFPGYGYTF
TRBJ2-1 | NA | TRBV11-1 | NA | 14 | TGTGCCAGCAGCTTTCGAACTAGCCCGAATGAGCAGTTCTTC | CASSFRTSPNEQFF
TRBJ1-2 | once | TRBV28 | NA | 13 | TGTGCCAGCAGTCGAAACATCAACTATGGCTACACCTTC | CASSRNINYGYTF
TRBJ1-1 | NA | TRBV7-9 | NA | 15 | TGTGCCAGCAGCTTAGGGGGTACAATGAACACTGAAGCTTTCTTT | CASSLGGTMNTEAFF
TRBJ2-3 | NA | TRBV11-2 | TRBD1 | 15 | TGTGCCAGCAGCTTAGGAGGGGGCGGCACAGATACGCAGTATTTT | CASSLGGGGTDTQYF
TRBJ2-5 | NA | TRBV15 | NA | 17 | TGTGCCACCAGCAGCGAGAGCCCCGGGACGGAGCAAGAGACCCAGTACTTC | CATSSESPGTEQETQYF
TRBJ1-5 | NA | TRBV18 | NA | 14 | TGTGCCAGCTCAGAACAGAGGGCAAATCAGCCCCAGCATTTT | CASSEQRANQPQHF
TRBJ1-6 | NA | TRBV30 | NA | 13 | TGTGCCTGGGCTGTAGTTGGAGGTTCACCCCTCCACTTT | CAWAVVGGSPLHF
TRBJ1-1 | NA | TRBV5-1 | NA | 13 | TGCGCCAGCAGCACGACAGGGAACACTGAAGCTTTCTTT | CASSTTGNTEAFF
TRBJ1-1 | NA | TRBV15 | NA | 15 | TGTGCCACCAGCAGAGATCTACGAGGGAGGACTGAAGCTTTCTTT | CATSRDLRGRTEAFF
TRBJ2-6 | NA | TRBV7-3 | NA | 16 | TGTGCCAGCAGCCGAATGGAGGTAGCTGGGGCCAACGTCCTGACTTTC | CASSRMEVAGANVLTF
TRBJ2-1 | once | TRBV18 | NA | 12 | TGTGCCAGCTCACTTGATGGCAATGAGCAGTTCTTC | CASSLDGNEQFF
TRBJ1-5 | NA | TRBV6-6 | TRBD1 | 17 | TGTGCCAGCAGTCTACCCTCAGGGGGCTCAGACAATCAGCCCCAGCATTTT | CASSLPSGGSDNQPQHF
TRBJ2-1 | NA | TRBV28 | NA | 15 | TGTGCCAGCACCCTGGGAAGATCCTCCTACAATGAGCAGTTCTTC | CASTLGRSSYNEQFF
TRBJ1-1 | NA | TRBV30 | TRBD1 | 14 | TGTGCCTGGAGTGTAACTATCAGGGGGACTGAAGCTTTCTTT | CAWSVTIRGTEAFF
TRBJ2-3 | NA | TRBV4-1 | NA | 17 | TGCGCCAGCAGCCAAGACCCGCCCGATTCTAGCACAGATACGCAGTATTTT | CASSQDPPDSSTDTQYF
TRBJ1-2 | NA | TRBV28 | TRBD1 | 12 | TGTGCCAGCAGCCCCCGGGACAGGGGTGTCACCTTC | CASSPRDRGVTF
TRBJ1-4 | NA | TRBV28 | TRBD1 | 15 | TGTGCCAGCAGCCCTCTCACGGACAGGGATGAAAAACTGTTTTTT | CASSPLTDRDEKLFF
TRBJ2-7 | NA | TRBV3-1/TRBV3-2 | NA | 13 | TGTGCCAGCAGCCAGGGACATCCGAGGGAGCAGTACTTC | CASSQGHPREQYF
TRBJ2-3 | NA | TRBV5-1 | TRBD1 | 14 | TGCGCCAGCAGCTATGGACAGGGCACAGATACGCAGTATTTT | CASSYGQGTDTQYF
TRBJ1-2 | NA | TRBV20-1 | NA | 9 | TGCAGTGCTAGTGCTGGCTACACCTTC | CSASAGYTF
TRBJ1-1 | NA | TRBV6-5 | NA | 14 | TGTGCCAGCAGTCCTCAGACTGGGAACACTGAAGCTTTCTTT | CASSPQTGNTEAFF
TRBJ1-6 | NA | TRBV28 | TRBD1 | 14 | TGTGCCAGCAGTCCACAGGGGGGAAATTCACCCCTCCACTTT | CASSPQGGNSPLHF
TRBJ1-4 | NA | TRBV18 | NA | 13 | TGTGCCAGCTCTCCGGAGGGTAATGAAAAACTGTTTTTT | CASSPEGNEKLFF
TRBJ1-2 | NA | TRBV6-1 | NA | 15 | TGTGCCAGCAGTGATTTACGCCGGACGGGAGAAGGCTACACCTTC | CASSDLRRTGEGYTF
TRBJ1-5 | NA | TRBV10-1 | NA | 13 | TGCGCCAGCAGTGAGGGCCAGGGTCAGCCCCAGCATTTT | CASSEGQGQPQHF
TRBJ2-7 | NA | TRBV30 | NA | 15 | TGTGCCTGGAGTGTGACAGGACTTAGCTCCTACGAGCAGTACTTC | CAWSVTGLSSYEQYF
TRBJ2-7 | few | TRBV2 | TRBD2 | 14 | TGTGCCAGCAGTCTAGCGGGGAGGGCGTCCGAGCAGTACTTC | CASSLAGRASEQYF
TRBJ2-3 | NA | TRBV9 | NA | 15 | TGTGCCAGCAGCCGAGGCCTGCTACTCACAGATACGCAGTATTTT | CASSRGLLLTDTQYF
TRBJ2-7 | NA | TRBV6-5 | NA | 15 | TGTGCCAGCAGTCACCGTGGGGGTAACCCCTACGAGCAGTACTTC | CASSHRGGNPYEQYF
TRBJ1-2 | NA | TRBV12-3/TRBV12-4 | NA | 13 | TGTGCCAGCACGAAACAGGGTTTCTATGGCTACACCTTC | CASTKQGFYGYTF
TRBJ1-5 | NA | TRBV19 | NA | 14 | TGTGCCAGTAGTATATCCCAGGTCAATCAGCCCCAGCATTTT | CASSISQVNQPQHF
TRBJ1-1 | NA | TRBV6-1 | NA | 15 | TGTGCCAGCAGTGTAGCCCAGGGGCGAGACACTGAAGCTTTCTTT | CASSVAQGRDTEAFF
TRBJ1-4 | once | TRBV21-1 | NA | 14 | TGTGCCAGCCTTAGGGTTTTTGCTAATGAAAAACTGTTTTTT | CASLRVFANEKLFF
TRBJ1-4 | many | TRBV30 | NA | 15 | TGTGCCTGGAATTCGGCCTATGAGCGTAATGAAAAACTGTTTTTT | CAWNSAYERNEKLFF
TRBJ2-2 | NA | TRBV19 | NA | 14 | TGTGCCAGCCGCTACACAGAGAAAACCGGGGAGCTGTTTTTT | CASRYTEKTGELFF
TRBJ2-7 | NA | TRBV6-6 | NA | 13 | TGTGCCAGCAGTTACTCGGACACCAACGAGCAGTACTTC | CASSYSDTNEQYF
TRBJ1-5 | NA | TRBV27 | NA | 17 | TGTGCCAGCAAGGGCGCCCGGTGGAATACGGGCAATCAGCCCCAGCATTTT | CASKGARWNTGNQPQHF
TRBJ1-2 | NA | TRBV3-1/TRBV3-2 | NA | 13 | TGTGCCAGCAGCCAAGCCGCAAACTATGGCTACACCTTC | CASSQAANYGYTF
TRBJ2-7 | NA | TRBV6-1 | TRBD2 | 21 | TGTGCCAGCAGTGAACCTGAGCCACCCTTTCGGACTAGCGGGGGGTTGTACGAGCAGTACTTC | CASSEPEPPFRTSGGLYEQYF
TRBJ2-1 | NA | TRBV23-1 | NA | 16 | TGCGCCAGCAGTCAATACAGCCCTCACTTTTCCAATGAGCAGTTCTTC | CASSQYSPHFSNEQFF
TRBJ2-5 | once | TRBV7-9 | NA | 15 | TGTGCCAGCAGCCGGCTGGGGGCGCAACAAGAGACCCAGTACTTC | CASSRLGAQQETQYF
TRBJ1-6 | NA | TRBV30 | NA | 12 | TGTGCCTGTGGACAGAACAATTCACCCCTCCACTTT | CACGQNNSPLHF
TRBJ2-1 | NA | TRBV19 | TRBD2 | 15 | TGTGCCAGTAGTAGGTTAGCGGGGGGTAACAATGAGCAGTTCTTC | CASSRLAGGNNEQFF
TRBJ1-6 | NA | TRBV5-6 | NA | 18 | TGTGCCAGCAGCTCTTTGGGTGCCCTGAGCTCCTATAATTCACCCCTCCACTTT | CASSSLGALSSYNSPLHF
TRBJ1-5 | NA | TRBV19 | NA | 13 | TGTGCCAGTAGTCAGGGCGGGAATCAGCCCCAGCATTTT | CASSQGGNQPQHF
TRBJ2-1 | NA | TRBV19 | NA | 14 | TGTGCCAGTACAGACCCGAGCACCTACAATGAGCAGTTCTTC | CASTDPSTYNEQFF
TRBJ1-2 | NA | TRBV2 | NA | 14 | TGTGCCAGCAGTGAAGGGTTAGACAGTGACGGCTACACCTTC | CASSEGLDSDGYTF
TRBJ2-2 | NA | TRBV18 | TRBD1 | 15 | TGTGCCAGCTCACCCGGACAGGGAAGAACCGGGGAGCTGTTTTTT | CASSPGQGRTGELFF
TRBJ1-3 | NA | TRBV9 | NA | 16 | TGTGCCAGCAGCTCCTACCTTACTAGCTCTGGAAACACCATATATTTT | CASSSYLTSSGNTIYF
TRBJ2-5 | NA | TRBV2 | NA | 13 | TGTGCCAGCAGTTTTACTCCGGGTGGGACCCAGTACTTC | CASSFTPGGTQYF
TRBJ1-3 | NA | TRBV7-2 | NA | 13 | TGTGCCAGCAGCAGACGGGCCGGAAACACCATATATTTT | CASSRRAGNTIYF